The 25 T cell receptor beta chains below were found in one sample sequenced in a study of T-cell reconstitution after alpha-beta-depleted transplantation in children. Unique molecular identifiers were incorporated during preparation of the TCRbeta library. Each CDR3 protein is one row after TCRdb ran MiXCR on the PCR reads. This table holds around 250,000 distinct CDR3 sequences, 9.9% found once. Sequencing was performed on PBMCs from the stem cell graft donor, taken from the stem cell graft. All receptors come from a human donor who donated a stem cell graft to a child with SCID.

This clonotype has only a few counts. CDR3 loop: CASSPRTSGSTDTQYF. For the CDR3, the DNA is TGTGCCAGCAGTCCGCGGACTAGCGGAAGCACAGATACGCAGTATTTT. The genes are TRBV12-3 or TRBV12-4 and TRBJ2-3; 10 nucleotides line up with TRBD2. This CDR3 contains 16 residues. After removal of 5 bases from V and 0 bases from J, the junction contained 5 bases not matched to a gene.

This clonotype was seen a few times. CDR3 coding DNA: TGTGCCAGCAGCTTAACTTACTTAGAGACCCAGTACTTC. This codes for CASSLTYLETQYF. The V gene is TRBV7-3, the J gene TRBJ2-5; no clear D gene. Germline CDR1 is SGHTA and CDR2 is FQGTGA. The germline V and J ends were trimmed by 0 bases and 4 bases, with 6 bases remaining between them. There are 13 residues in the CDR3.

The J gene is TRBJ1-1, the V gene TRBV5-1; D is uncertain. Germline CDR1 SGHRS, CDR2 YFSETQ. CDR3 length: 16 amino acids. V gave up 4 bases and J gave up 3 bases, with 19 bases separating them. For the CDR3, the DNA is TGCGCCAGCAGCCCCCCCTCATTGGAGGGCTACACTGAAGCTTTCTTT. Its protein is CASSPPSLEGYTEAFF.

In this sample, this clonotype turned up many times. The chain recombines TRBV6-5 with TRBJ2-5; D is possibly TRBD1 or TRBD2 (5 bases each). Trimming cost V 6 bases and J 5 bases, with 16 bases left between them. Germline CDR1 MNHEY, CDR2 SVGAGI. This CDR3 has 14 amino acids. In DNA, the CDR3 is TGTGCCAGCAGGGGAGATCTCTGGGGGGAGACCCAGTACTTC. Its translation: CASRGDLWGETQYF.

V gene TRBV7-9 combines with J gene TRBJ1-6; tentatively, D is TRBD1 (6 bases). The germline gives CDR1 SEHNR, CDR2 FQNEAQ (reference sequence). The CDR3 runs 14 residues. Trimming left V 10 bases short and J 4 bases short, with 14 bases between. Here the CDR3 reads CAIEGGEYNSPLHF. CDR3 nucleotide sequence: TGTGCCATAGAAGGGGGAGAATATAATTCACCCCTCCACTTT.

The sample holds a few counts of this clonotype. The chain carries TRBV3-1 and TRBJ2-7, with a possible D match to TRBD1 (6 bases). The CDR3 is 16 amino acids. Trimming took 4 bases from V and 4 from J, leaving 20 bases between them. Germline CDR1 LGHDT, CDR2 YNNKEL (reference sequence). The CDR3 region is CASSPLEGGLRYEQYF. CDR3 DNA sequence: TGTGCCAGCAGCCCACTAGAAGGGGGTTTGCGGTACGAGCAGTACTTC.

This clonotype was picked up a small number of times. This sequence joins TRBV5-1 and TRBJ2-1, with 10 bases fitting TRBD2. After removal of 7 bases from V and 3 bases from J, the junction contained 7 bases not matched to a gene. Germline V gives CDR1 SGHRS, CDR2 YFSETQ. The CDR3 sequence is 15 residues long. The CDR3 coding sequence is TGCGCCAGCTGCCGTTTAGCGGGGGGCTACAATGAGCAGTTCTTC. As protein: CASCRLAGGYNEQFF.

J is TRBJ2-3 and V is TRBV24-1, with D perhaps matching TRBD2 (5 bases). Germline V CDR1 and CDR2: KGHDR, SFDVKD. This CDR3 is built from 15 residues. V was pared by 4 bases and J by 3 bases, with 13 bases between. CDR3 in amino acids: CATSDPKRETDTQYF. Here the CDR3 DNA reads TGTGCCACCAGTGACCCCAAGAGGGAAACAGATACGCAGTATTTT.

The chain employs TRBV20-1 and TRBJ2-1, with 8 bases aligning to TRBD2. V gave up 3 bases and J gave up 4 bases; unmatched junction bases: 11. Germline V lookup: CDR1 DFQATT, CDR2 SNEGSKA (reference sequence). The CDR3 extends over 16 amino acids. CDR3 region: CSARGASAGGYNEQFF. CDR3 in DNA: TGCAGTGCTAGGGGTGCTAGCGCGGGGGGATACAATGAGCAGTTCTTC.

This clonotype was detected only a few times. The chain links TRBV5-1 to TRBJ1-1; no definite D call. Looked up from germline, CDR1 is SGHRS and CDR2 is YFSETQ. This CDR3 has 12 amino acids. The germline V and J ends were trimmed by 5 bases and 1 base, with 6 bases remaining between them. CDR3 sequence reads: CASRQTNTEAFF. DNA for the CDR3: TGCGCCAGCAGACAGACGAACACTGAAGCTTTCTTT. Full variable domain (outside the CDR3, taken from reference TRBV5-1 and TRBJ1-1): KAGVTQTPRYLIKTRGQQVTLSCSPISGHRSVSWYQQTPGQGLQFLFEYFSETQRNKGNFPGRFSGRQFSNSRSEMNVSTLELGDSALYLCASRQTNTEAFFGQGTRLTVV.

This clonotype was found a few times. The chain carries TRBV5-6 and TRBJ2-7, with 10 nucleotides matching TRBD1. CDR1 SGHDT and CDR2 YYEEEE come from the germline V gene. The CDR3 sequence is 15 residues long. The V gene end was trimmed by 2 bases and the J gene end by 0 bases; junction bases not matched to a gene: 2. The CDR3 is CASSFDRGPSYEQYF. Here the CDR3 DNA reads TGTGCCAGCAGCTTCGACAGGGGGCCCTCCTACGAGCAGTACTTC.

This clonotype was detected ten times or more. One end of the junction fails to match germline, which may point to a read error. The genes are TRBV7-2 and TRBJ2-7; D is unresolved. Germline V CDR1 and CDR2: SGHTA, FQGNSA. CDR3 size: 14 residues. The CDR3 reads CASSLAANSHEQYF. The CDR3 bases are TGTGCCAGCAGCTTAGCGGCTAACTCCCACGAGCAGTACTTC.

This clonotype has at least ten counts. The chain recombines TRBV5-1 with TRBJ2-1; D perhaps matches TRBD1 (6 bases). Germline-derived CDR1 and CDR2 are SGHRS and YFSETQ. The V end was cut by 4 bases, the J end by 0 bases, with 11 bases between. CDR3 length: 15 amino acids. For the CDR3, the DNA is TGCGCCAGCAGCCAAGACAGGACCTCCTACAATGAGCAGTTCTTC. Protein product: CASSQDRTSYNEQFF.

The table lists this clonotype with a few counts. This chain joins TRBV12-3 or TRBV12-4 and TRBJ2-1; 10 nucleotides agree with TRBD2. V lost 5 bases and J lost 5; bases outside the gene matches: 6. The CDR3 loop spans 15 amino acids. DNA of the CDR3: TGTGCCAGCAGTAGCGGGGGGGCTATCGACAATGAGCAGTTCTTC. Translation gives CASSSGGAIDNEQFF.

In nucleotides, the CDR3 is TGCGCCAGCAGCTTGAACGGGGGGGACCAAGAGACCCAGTACTTC. Encoded protein: CASSLNGGDQETQYF. The rearrangement joins TRBV5-1 to TRBJ2-5, with 8 bases identical to TRBD2. This CDR3 comprises 15 residues. The ends lost 1 base at V and 0 bases at J; junction bases unmatched: 2. The germline CDR1 and CDR2 sequences are SGHRS and YFSETQ. The full variable domain, rest sourced from reference TRBV5-1 and TRBJ2-5, is KAGVTQTPRYLIKTRGQQVTLSCSPISGHRSVSWYQQTPGQGLQFLFEYFSETQRNKGNFPGRFSGRQFSNSRSEMNVSTLELGDSALYLCASSLNGGDQETQYFGPGTRLLVL.

This clonotype was seen once. The chain joins TRBV19 to TRBJ2-6; D gene ambiguous. Germline V CDR1 and CDR2: LNHDA, SQIVND (reference sequence). Trimming cost V 7 bases and J 0 bases, with 13 bases left between them. This CDR3 contains 16 residues. The CDR3 DNA is TGTGCCAGTAATAAGGGTGCCCCCTCTGGGGCCAACGTCCTGACTTTC. It specifies CASNKGAPSGANVLTF.

Ten or more counts support this clonotype. The genes are TRBV12-3 or TRBV12-4 and TRBJ2-7, with D perhaps TRBD1 (6 bases). The ends were cut back, 3 bases at V and 5 bases at J, with 8 bases in the middle. The CDR3 has 12 residues. CDR3 region: CASSFEGDEQYF. The CDR3 DNA reads as TGTGCCAGCAGTTTCGAGGGGGACGAGCAGTACTTC.

This clonotype was detected only a few times. The chain joins TRBV6-1 to TRBJ2-5, with D perhaps given as TRBD1 or TRBD2 (6 bases each). Germline lookup yields CDR1 MNHNS and CDR2 SASEGT. Trimming stripped 2 bases from V and 5 bases from J, with 12 bases between. The CDR3 runs 14 residues. The CDR3, as DNA: TGTGCCAGCAGTGAATGGGGGGCGGGGGAGACCCAGTACTTC. Translating gives CASSEWGAGETQYF.

The J gene is TRBJ1-1, the V gene TRBV5-1; possible D gene TRBD1, 5 bases. Germline loops: CDR1 SGHRS, CDR2 YFSETQ. The CDR3 loop spans 13 amino acids. V was clipped by 4 bases and J by 4 bases, with 11 bases between them. The CDR3 reads CASSDGGVTEAFF. In DNA form, the CDR3 reads TGCGCCAGCAGCGACGGGGGGGTCACTGAAGCTTTCTTT.

DNA for the CDR3: TGTGCCAGCAGTGGGGGGGCGCGGAATGAAAAACTGTTTTTT. As protein: CASSGGARNEKLFF. This sequence joins TRBV12-3 or TRBV12-4 and TRBJ1-4, with D maybe TRBD1 (6 bases). The CDR3 loop spans 14 amino acids. V was cut by 5 bases and J by 5 bases, with 12 bases left in between.

This chain uses TRBV23-1 with TRBJ2-7; TRBD2 might be the D (5 bases). TRBV23-1 is classed as an ORF, of uncertain function. This CDR3 region has 15 residues. Trimming removed 0 bases from V and 4 bases from J, with 13 bases in between. The CDR3 sequence is CASSQSEGGSYEQYF. For the CDR3, the DNA is TGCGCCAGCAGTCAATCCGAGGGCGGCTCTTACGAGCAGTACTTC.

V usage is TRBV9 and J usage is TRBJ2-7; D is uncertain. This CDR3 is 14 amino acids long. Per germline, CDR1 SGDLS and CDR2 YYNGEE. The V end lost 0 bases, the J end lost 2 bases, and 9 bases lay between the germline ends. The CDR3 sequence: CASSVGGGPYEQYF. The CDR3 nucleotides are TGTGCCAGCAGCGTAGGTGGTGGACCCTACGAGCAGTACTTC.

The chain has TRBV12-3 or TRBV12-4 and TRBJ2-7; 9 bases line up with TRBD2. V dropped 4 bases and J dropped 2; count of bases not matched to a gene: 0. The CDR3 consists of 13 residues. The CDR3 loop is CASSSSGAYEQYF. The CDR3 nucleotides read TGTGCCAGCAGTTCTAGCGGGGCCTACGAGCAGTACTTC.

This clonotype has more than one count but fewer than ten. The rearrangement uses TRBV6-1 and TRBJ2-7; D tentatively fits TRBD1 or TRBD2 (5 bases each). Trimming left V 5 bases short and J 4 bases short, with 12 bases between. This CDR3 has 13 amino acids. The germline V gene has CDR1 MNHNS and CDR2 SASEGT. The CDR3 loop reads CASSTGPSYEQYF. The DNA for the CDR3 is TGTGCCAGCAGTACGGGACCGAGTTACGAGCAGTACTTC.

The gene calls are TRBV7-6 and TRBJ2-3; no clear D. Per germline, CDR1 SGHVS and CDR2 FNYEAQ. Trimming shortened V by 8 bases and J by 3 bases, and 12 bases separated the two germline ends. The CDR3 spans 13 residues. The CDR3 loop reads CASRAVGTDTQYF. In DNA, the CDR3 is TGTGCCAGCCGTGCGGTGGGTACAGATACGCAGTATTTT.